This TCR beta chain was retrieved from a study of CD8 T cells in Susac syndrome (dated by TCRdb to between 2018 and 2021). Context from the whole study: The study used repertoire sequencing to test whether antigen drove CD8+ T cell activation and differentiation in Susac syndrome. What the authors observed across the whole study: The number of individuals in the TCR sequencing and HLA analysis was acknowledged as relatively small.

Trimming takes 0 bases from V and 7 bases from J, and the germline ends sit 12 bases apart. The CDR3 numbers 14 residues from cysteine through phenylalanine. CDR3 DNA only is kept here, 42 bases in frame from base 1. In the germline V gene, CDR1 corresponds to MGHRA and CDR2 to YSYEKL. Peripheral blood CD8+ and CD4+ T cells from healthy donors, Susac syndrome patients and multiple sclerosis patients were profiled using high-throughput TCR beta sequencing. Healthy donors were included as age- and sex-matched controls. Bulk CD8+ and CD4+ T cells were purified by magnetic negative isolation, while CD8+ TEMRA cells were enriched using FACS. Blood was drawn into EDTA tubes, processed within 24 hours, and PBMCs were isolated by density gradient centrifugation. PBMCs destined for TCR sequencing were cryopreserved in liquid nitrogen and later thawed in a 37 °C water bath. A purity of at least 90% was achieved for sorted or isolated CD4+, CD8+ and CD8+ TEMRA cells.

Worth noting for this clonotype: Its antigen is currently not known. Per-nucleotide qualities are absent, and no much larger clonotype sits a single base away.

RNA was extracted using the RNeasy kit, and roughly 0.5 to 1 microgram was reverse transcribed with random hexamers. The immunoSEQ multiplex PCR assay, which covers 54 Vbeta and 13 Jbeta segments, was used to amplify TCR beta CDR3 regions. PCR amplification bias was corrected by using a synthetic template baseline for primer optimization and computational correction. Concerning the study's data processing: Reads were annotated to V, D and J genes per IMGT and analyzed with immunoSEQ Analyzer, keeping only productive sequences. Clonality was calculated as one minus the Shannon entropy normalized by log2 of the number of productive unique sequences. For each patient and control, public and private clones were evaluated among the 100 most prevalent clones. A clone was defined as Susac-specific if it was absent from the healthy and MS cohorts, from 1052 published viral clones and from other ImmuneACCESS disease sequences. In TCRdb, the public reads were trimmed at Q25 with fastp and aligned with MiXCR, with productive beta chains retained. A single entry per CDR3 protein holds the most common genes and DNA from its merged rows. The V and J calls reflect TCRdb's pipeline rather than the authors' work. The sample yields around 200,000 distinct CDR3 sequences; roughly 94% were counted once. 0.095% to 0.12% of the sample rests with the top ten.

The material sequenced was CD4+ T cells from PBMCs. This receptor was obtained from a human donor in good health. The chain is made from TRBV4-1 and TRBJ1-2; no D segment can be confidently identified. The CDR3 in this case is CASSQDGYVGGYTF. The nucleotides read TGCGCCAGCAGCCAAGACGGGTACGTAGGTGGCTACACCTTC.